The clone carrying this T cell receptor (beta chain) was detected only once. TCRdb keeps only in-frame clones here, not all; method: immunoSEQ multiplex PCR. The table includes some 130,000 clones, approximately 83% detected once. The sample is drawn from a study of cytotoxic CD8 clonotypes in ibrutinib-treated CLL. This CDR3 has 15 residues. Germline CDR1 MDHEN, CDR2 SYDVKM. The J segment lost 13 bases and the V segment lost 7 bases, leaving 10 bases of the junction unmatched. The source material was PBMCs, sampled after 24 months of ibrutinib treatment. The sequence came from a human donor with chronic lymphocytic leukemia. This chain links TRBV28 with TRBJ2-1; the match to TRBD2 covers 16 bases. CDR3 bases: TGTGCCAGCACCGACAGGGGACTAGCGGGGGGGGTTCAGTTCTTC. It is translated as CASTDRGLAGGVQFF.